The rows below give T cell receptor beta chains drawn from one sample of a study of spatial heterogeneity in lung cancer. TCRdb processed the 5' RACE reads anew with MiXCR; each CDR3 protein has one entry. The data contain 3,500 to 4,500 distinct CDR3 sequences, roughly 7% of them seen just once; the ten biggest clones take up 20% to 30%. This sample comprised lung tumor tissue, obtained at surgery. Source of these receptors: a male donor with early-stage non-small cell lung cancer. CDR3s include the opening cysteine and the closing phenylalanine or tryptophan. The D gene is left open where the match is weak. Rows may omit the clone size; those that give it use once, few, many or a size class.

NA	medium-sized	TRBV5-4	TRBJ1-1	CASSRDGNTEAFF	TGTGCCAGCAGCCGCGACGGGAACACTGAAGCTTTCTTT
NA	many	TRBV7-9	TRBJ2-7	CASSLGSAITYEQYF	TGTGCCAGCAGCTTAGGTAGCGCCATAACCTACGAGCAGTACTTC
TRBD1	NA	TRBV5-6	TRBJ2-1	CASHTGGRGSSYNEQFF	TGTGCCAGCCACACTGGGGGCAGGGGGTCCTCCTACAATGAGCAGTTCTTC
NA	large	TRBV19	TRBJ2-1	CASSPDYYYSYNEQFF	TGTGCCAGTAGTCCTGACTATTATTACTCCTACAATGAGCAGTTCTTC
TRBD2	medium-sized	TRBV19	TRBJ2-3	CASTISAGVDTDTQYF	TGTGCCAGTACCATCTCAGCGGGGGTCGACACAGATACGCAGTATTTT
TRBD1	many	TRBV11-3	TRBJ2-7	CASSFGQGEQYF	TGTGCCAGCAGCTTCGGACAGGGAGAGCAGTACTTC
NA	medium-sized	TRBV19	TRBJ2-3	CASSIGLRDTQYF	TGTGCCAGTAGTATTGGCCTGCGGGATACGCAGTATTTT
TRBD1	many	TRBV5-6	TRBJ2-3	CASSLGQGNPDTQYF	TGTGCCAGCAGCTTAGGACAGGGCAACCCAGATACGCAGTATTTT
TRBD2	NA	TRBV10-3	TRBJ2-7	CAISESFNLAGYEQYF	TGTGCCATCAGTGAGTCGTTTAATCTAGCGGGATACGAGCAGTACTTC
NA	medium-sized	TRBV9	TRBJ2-3	CASSRGGARFTDTQYF	TGTGCCAGCAGCAGAGGGGGGGCACGCTTCACAGATACGCAGTATTTT
TRBD1	medium-sized	TRBV5-1	TRBJ2-2	CASSFGTGAGELFF	TGCGCCAGCAGCTTCGGGACAGGGGCCGGGGAGCTGTTTTTT
NA	many	TRBV11-2	TRBJ2-7	CASSLARSSYEQYF	TGTGCCAGCAGCTTAGCTCGCAGTTCCTACGAGCAGTACTTC
NA	many	TRBV6-6	TRBJ2-7	CASSPLSTGNSYEQYF	TGTGCCAGCAGTCCCTTGTCCACTGGGAACTCCTACGAGCAGTACTTC
NA	medium-sized	TRBV6-5	TRBJ2-3	CASSYDRRGTQYF	TGTGCCAGCAGTTACGACAGACGAGGTACGCAGTATTTT
TRBD1	medium-sized	TRBV27	TRBJ1-2	CASSPQDRVYGYTF	TGTGCCAGCAGTCCTCAGGACAGGGTCTATGGCTACACCTTC
TRBD2	medium-sized	TRBV18	TRBJ2-2	CASSPLSGGSPELFF	TGTGCCAGCTCACCACTCTCGGGAGGCTCCCCGGAGCTGTTTTTT
TRBD1	medium-sized	TRBV19	TRBJ1-4	CASGAGTGNEKLFF	TGTGCCAGTGGAGCCGGGACAGGCAATGAAAAACTGTTTTTT
NA	NA	TRBV10-3	TRBJ2-7	CAISESSYEQYF	TGTGCCATCAGTGAAAGCTCCTACGAGCAGTACTTC
TRBD1	many	TRBV5-1	TRBJ1-1	CASTTGVNTEAFF	TGCGCCAGCACCACAGGGGTTAACACTGAAGCTTTCTTT
NA	many	TRBV19	TRBJ2-3	CASSIEGDTDTQYF	TGTGCCAGTAGTATAGAAGGGGACACAGATACGCAGTATTTT
NA	many	TRBV20-1	TRBJ1-1	CSASGQLNTEAFF	TGCAGTGCTTCTGGACAGTTGAACACTGAAGCTTTCTTT
TRBD1	few	TRBV18	TRBJ1-2	CASSPGQEENYGYTF	TGTGCCAGCTCACCGGGACAGGAGGAAAACTATGGCTACACCTTC
TRBD1	medium-sized	TRBV12-3/TRBV12-4	TRBJ2-5	CASSPQGAGETQYF	TGTGCCAGCAGTCCTCAGGGGGCTGGAGAGACCCAGTACTTC
TRBD2	many	TRBV9	TRBJ2-1	CASSVSGTSGIGEQFF	TGTGCCAGCAGCGTTTCCGGGACTAGCGGGATAGGTGAGCAGTTCTTC
NA	medium-sized	TRBV4-3	TRBJ1-5	CASSQDVPGFVGGNQPQHF	TGCGCCAGCAGCCAAGATGTCCCAGGGTTCGTAGGGGGCAATCAGCCCCAGCATTTT
TRBD1	many	TRBV5-1	TRBJ2-3	CASEPTGGTDTQYF	TGCGCCAGCGAACCAACAGGGGGGACAGATACGCAGTATTTT
TRBD2	many	TRBV11-2	TRBJ2-5	CASSLGTTQETQYF	TGTGCCAGCAGCTTGGGGACTACACAAGAGACCCAGTACTTC
NA	few	TRBV19	TRBJ2-1	CASSAGLGSYNEQFF	TGTGCCAGTAGTGCTGGGCTAGGCTCCTACAATGAGCAGTTCTTC
NA	NA	TRBV5-1	TRBJ2-7	CASSWLGGSSYEQYF	TGCGCCAGCAGTTGGCTGGGGGGCTCATCCTACGAGCAGTACTTC
TRBD2	many	TRBV19	TRBJ2-1	CASGTSGNNEQFF	TGTGCCAGTGGGACTAGCGGTAACAATGAGCAGTTCTTC
NA	many	TRBV7-2	TRBJ1-2	CASSLQGRGGYTF	TGTGCCAGCAGCCTACAGGGTCGGGGTGGCTACACCTTC
TRBD1	medium-sized	TRBV12-3/TRBV12-4	TRBJ1-2	CASSRRDSFSEGYTF	TGTGCCAGCAGTAGGCGGGACAGTTTTAGTGAGGGCTACACCTTC
NA	many	TRBV12-3/TRBV12-4	TRBJ2-5	CASSPGLARRQETQYF	TGTGCCAGCAGCCCGGGCTTGGCCCGGAGGCAAGAGACCCAGTACTTC